This TCR beta chain was profiled in a study of T-cell reconstitution after alpha-beta-depleted transplantation in children. Molecular barcoding with unique molecular identifiers was used for the TCRbeta library. MiXCR, applied by TCRdb to the PCR reads, yields one record per CDR3 protein. Counted here are 70,000 to 100,000 distinct CDR3 sequences, 12% occurring once; the ten biggest clones make up around 13%. V gave up 4 bases and J gave up 9 bases, with 16 bases separating them. The CDR3 sequence is 13 residues long. CDR1 is SEHNR and CDR2 is FQNEAQ in the germline V gene (reference sequence). This clonotype was detected many times.

The sequence was collected from a human donor who donated a stem cell graft to a child with inherited bone marrow failure. The sequences come from PBMCs from the stem cell graft donor, collected from the stem cell graft. V gene TRBV7-9 combines with J gene TRBJ2-7; a possible D gene is TRBD2 (5 bases). DNA for the CDR3: TGTGCCAGCAGCTCTCGCGAGGGCGTAGTGCAGTACTTC. This sequence encodes CASSSREGVVQYF.